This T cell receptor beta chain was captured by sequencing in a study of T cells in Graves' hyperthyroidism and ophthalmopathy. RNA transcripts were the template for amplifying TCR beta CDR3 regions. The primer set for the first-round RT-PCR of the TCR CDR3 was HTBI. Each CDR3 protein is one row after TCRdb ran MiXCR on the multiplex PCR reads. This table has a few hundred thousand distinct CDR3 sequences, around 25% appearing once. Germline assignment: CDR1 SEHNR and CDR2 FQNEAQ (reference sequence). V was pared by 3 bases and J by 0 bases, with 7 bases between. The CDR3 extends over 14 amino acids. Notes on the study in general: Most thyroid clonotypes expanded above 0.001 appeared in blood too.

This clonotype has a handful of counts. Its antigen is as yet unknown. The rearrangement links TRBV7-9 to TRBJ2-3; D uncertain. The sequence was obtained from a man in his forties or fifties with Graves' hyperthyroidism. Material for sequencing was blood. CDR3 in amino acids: CASSFASSTDTQYF. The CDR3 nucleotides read TGTGCCAGCAGCTTTGCCAGCAGCACAGATACGCAGTATTTT.